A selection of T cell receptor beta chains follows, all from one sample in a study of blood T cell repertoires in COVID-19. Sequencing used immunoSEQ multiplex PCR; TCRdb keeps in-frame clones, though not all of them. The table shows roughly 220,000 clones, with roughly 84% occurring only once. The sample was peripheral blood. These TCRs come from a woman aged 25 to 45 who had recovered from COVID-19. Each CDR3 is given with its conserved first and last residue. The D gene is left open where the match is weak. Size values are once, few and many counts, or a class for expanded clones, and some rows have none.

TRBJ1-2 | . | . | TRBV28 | CASSLSPSGWVNGYTF | TGTGCCAGCAGTTTATCCCCCTCAGGGTGGGTTAATGGCTACACCTTC
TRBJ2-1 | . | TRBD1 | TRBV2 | CASRAGGSYNEQFF | TGTGCCAGCAGGGCAGGGGGCTCCTACAATGAGCAGTTCTTC
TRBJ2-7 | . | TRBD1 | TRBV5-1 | CASSLALGQGVQYF | TGCGCCAGCAGCTTGGCACTGGGGCAGGGGGTGCAGTACTTC
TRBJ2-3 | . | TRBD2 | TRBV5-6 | CASSLLAGGFTDTQYF | TGTGCCAGCAGCTTGTTGGCGGGAGGATTCACAGATACGCAGTATTTT
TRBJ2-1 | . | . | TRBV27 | CASKLTAGSLNEQFF | TGTGCCAGCAAGCTGACTGCCGGGAGCTTAAATGAGCAGTTCTTC
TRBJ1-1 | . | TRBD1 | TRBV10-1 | CASTGTAGTEAFF | TGCGCCAGCACCGGGACAGCCGGAACTGAAGCTTTCTTT
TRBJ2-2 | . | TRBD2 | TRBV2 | CASSPGLAGGNTGELFF | TGTGCCAGTTCACCGGGACTAGCGGGAGGCAACACCGGGGAGCTGTTTTTT
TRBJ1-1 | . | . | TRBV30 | CAWESINEAFF | TGTGCCTGGGAGAGCATCAATGAAGCTTTCTTT
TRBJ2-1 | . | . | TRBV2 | CATTRRGGHRNEQFF | TGTGCCACCACCAGGAGGGGGGGGCACAGGAATGAGCAGTTCTTC
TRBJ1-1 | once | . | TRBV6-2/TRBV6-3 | CASSYGAGEITEAFF | TGTGCCAGCAGTTACGGGGCGGGGGAGATCACTGAAGCTTTCTTT
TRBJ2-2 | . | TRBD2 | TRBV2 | CASSEALAANTGELFF | TGTGCCAGCAGTGAGGCGCTAGCGGCGAACACCGGGGAGCTGTTTTTT
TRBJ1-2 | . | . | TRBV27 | CASSTQGNHYGYTF | TGTGCCAGCAGTACCCAGGGAAACCATTATGGCTACACCTTC
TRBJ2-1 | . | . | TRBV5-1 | CASSVLSSEGNEQFF | TGCGCCAGCAGCGTGCTGTCATCGGAGGGTAATGAGCAGTTCTTC
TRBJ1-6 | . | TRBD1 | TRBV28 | CASSPGQVRNSPLHF | TGTGCCAGCAGTCCGGGACAGGTTCGCAATTCACCCCTCCACTTT
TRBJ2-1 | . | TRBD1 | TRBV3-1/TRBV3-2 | CASSPTDRVNNEQFF | TGTGCCAGCAGCCCAACGGACAGGGTTAACAATGAGCAGTTCTTC
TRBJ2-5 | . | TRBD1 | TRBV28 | CASSFSGTGGGETQYF | TGTGCCAGCAGTTTTTCTGGGACAGGGGGCGGAGAGACCCAGTACTTC
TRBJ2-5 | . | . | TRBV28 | CASSFGIQETQYF | TGTGCCAGCAGTTTCGGGATCCAGGAGACCCAGTACTTC
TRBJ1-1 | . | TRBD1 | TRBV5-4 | CASKKGTDNTEAFF | TGTGCCAGTAAAAAGGGGACAGACAACACTGAAGCTTTCTTT
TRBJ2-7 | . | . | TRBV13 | CASSSSVRGRGEQYF | TGTGCCAGCAGCTCCTCCGTGCGGGGGCGGGGCGAGCAGTACTTC
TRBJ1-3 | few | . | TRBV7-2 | CASSPPGSGNTIYF | TGTGCCAGCAGCCCGCCGGGATCTGGAAACACCATATATTTT
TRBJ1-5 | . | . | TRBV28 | CASSPPDRYQPQHF | TGTGCCAGCAGTCCACCCGACAGGTATCAGCCCCAGCATTTT
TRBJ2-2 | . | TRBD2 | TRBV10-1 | CASSTNAGANTGELFF | TGCGCCAGCAGTACTAACGCGGGAGCGAACACCGGGGAGCTGTTTTTT
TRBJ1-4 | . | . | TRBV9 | CASSVDPGRVEKLFF | TGTGCCAGCAGCGTAGACCCAGGGAGGGTTGAAAAACTGTTTTTT
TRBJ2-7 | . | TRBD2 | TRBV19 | CASSSFTSGRAEQYF | TGTGCCAGTTCTTCCTTTACTAGCGGGAGGGCCGAGCAGTACTTC
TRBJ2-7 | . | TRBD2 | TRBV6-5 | CASSYDLAAHEQYF | TGTGCCAGCAGTTACGATCTAGCGGCCCACGAGCAGTACTTC
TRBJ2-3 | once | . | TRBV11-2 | CASSLDLQDTQYF | TGTGCCAGCAGCTTAGATCTTCAGGATACGCAGTATTTT
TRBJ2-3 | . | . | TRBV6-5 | CASILASPTDTQYF | TGTGCCAGCATCTTAGCAAGTCCCACAGATACGCAGTATTTT
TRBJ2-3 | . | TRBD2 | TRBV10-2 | CASSEGGSGRRTDTQYF | TGCGCCAGCAGTGAGGGGGGAAGCGGGAGGCGCACAGATACGCAGTATTTT
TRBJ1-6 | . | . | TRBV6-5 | CASERRRAPLHF | TGTGCCAGCGAGCGACGTCGTGCACCCCTCCACTTT
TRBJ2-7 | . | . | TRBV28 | CASSLWGGTGPSAPLYEQYF | TGTGCCAGCAGTTTATGGGGAGGGACAGGTCCCTCTGCCCCTCTCTACGAGCAGTACTTC
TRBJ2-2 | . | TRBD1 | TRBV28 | CASSLGDRKTGELFF | TGTGCCAGCAGTTTGGGGGACAGAAAAACCGGGGAGCTGTTTTTT
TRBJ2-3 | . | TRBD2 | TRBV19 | CASSSHQGLAAGSTDTQYF | TGTGCCAGTAGTTCCCATCAGGGACTAGCGGCCGGTAGCACAGATACGCAGTATTTT
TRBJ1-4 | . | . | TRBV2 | CASSDPQINEKLFF | TGTGCCAGCAGTGACCCGCAGATTAATGAAAAACTGTTTTTT
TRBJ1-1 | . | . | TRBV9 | CASSPSGMGTEAFF | TGTGCCAGCAGCCCCTCAGGGATGGGGACTGAAGCTTTCTTT
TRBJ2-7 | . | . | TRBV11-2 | CASSVRDSGEQYF | TGTGCCAGCAGCGTCCGGGACTCCGGCGAGCAGTACTTC
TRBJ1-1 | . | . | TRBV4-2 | CASSQGADTEAFF | TGTGCCAGCAGCCAGGGGGCCGACACTGAAGCTTTCTTT
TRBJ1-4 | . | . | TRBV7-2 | CASRSVRGRGEKLFF | TGTGCCAGCAGATCAGTACGTGGGAGAGGCGAAAAACTGTTTTTT
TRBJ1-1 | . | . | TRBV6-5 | CASSRTANTEAFF | TGTGCCAGCAGCCGTACAGCGAACACTGAAGCTTTCTTT
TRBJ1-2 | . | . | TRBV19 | CANRAEQFYGYTF | TGTGCCAATCGCGCCGAACAGTTTTATGGCTACACCTTC
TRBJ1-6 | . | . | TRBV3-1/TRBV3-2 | CASTLGGGDNSPLHF | TGTGCCAGCACCCTGGGGGGGGGAGACAATTCACCCCTCCACTTT
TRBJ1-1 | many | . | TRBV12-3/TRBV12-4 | CASSYLTEAFF | TGTGCCAGCAGTTACTTAACTGAAGCTTTCTTT
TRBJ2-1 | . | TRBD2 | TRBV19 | CASSIESGRAGSYNEQFF | TGTGCCAGTAGTATTGAGAGCGGGAGGGCCGGCTCCTACAATGAGCAGTTCTTC
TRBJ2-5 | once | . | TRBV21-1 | CASSKRESGETQYF | TGTGCCAGCAGCAAACGAGAGAGCGGGGAGACCCAGTACTTC
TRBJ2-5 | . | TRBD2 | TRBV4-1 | CASSQGNSGGQETQYF | TGCGCCAGCAGCCAAGGGAATAGCGGGGGTCAAGAGACCCAGTACTTC